The 5 T cell receptor beta chains given below trace back to one sample, sequenced in a study of response to subunit inactivated influenza vaccine. TCRdb fed the RT-PCR reads into MiXCR, producing one record per CDR3 protein. The sample has hundreds of thousands of distinct CDR3 sequences, about a sixth seen once; the top ten hold 11%. Sequencing was performed on PBMCs from blood, taken roughly 12 days after vaccination. The receptors stem from a man over 45 who received an inactivated influenza vaccine.

This clonotype was observed a few times. The chain couples TRBV19 to TRBJ1-1; weak D call: TRBD1 (6 bases). The ends were cut back, 5 bases at V and 4 bases at J, with 14 bases in the middle. Per germline, CDR1 LNHDA and CDR2 SQIVND (reference sequence). This CDR3 has 14 amino acids. In nucleotides, the CDR3 is TGTGCCAGTAGTTCACAGGGTCTGGGCACTGAAGCTTTCTTT. This codes for CASSSQGLGTEAFF.

This clonotype came up a few times. This chain links TRBV20-1 with TRBJ2-7; possible D gene TRBD1, 5 bases. Per germline, CDR1 DFQATT and CDR2 SNEGSKA (reference sequence). This CDR3 spans 14 amino acids. V shed 6 bases and J shed 2 bases, with 17 bases lying between them. The CDR3 sequence: CSASARQTPYEQYF. The CDR3 DNA reads TGCAGTGCCTCCGCGCGACAGACCCCCTACGAGCAGTACTTC.

The chain recombines TRBV7-3 with TRBJ2-7, with TRBD2 matching over 11 bases. Per the germline V gene, CDR1 is SGHTA and CDR2 is FQGTGA. This CDR3 contains 13 residues. After removal of 4 bases from V and 7 bases from J, the junction contained 3 bases not matched to a gene. Here the CDR3 reads CASSSGLAEEQYF. The CDR3 DNA follows: TGTGCCAGCAGCTCGGGACTAGCGGAAGAGCAGTACTTC.

This clonotype has at least ten counts. V and J are TRBV20-1 and TRBJ2-3, with a weak D call TRBD2 (6 bases). CDR1 DFQATT and CDR2 SNEGSKA come from the germline V gene (reference sequence). The CDR3 runs 16 residues. Trimming removed 5 bases at V and 4 bases at J, with 22 bases between. The CDR3 spells CSALAGSAGFSDTQYF. DNA of the CDR3: TGCAGTGCTCTCGCGGGGTCGGCCGGTTTCTCAGATACGCAGTATTTT.

There are a few counts of this clonotype. CDR3 loop: CASRRMNSPLHF. The CDR3 DNA reads TGTGCCAGCCGGAGGATGAATTCACCCCTCCACTTT. The rearrangement uses TRBV12-3 or TRBV12-4 and TRBJ1-6; D gene unclear. The CDR3 covers 12 residues. The V gene lost 8 bases and the J gene lost 7 bases, with 9 bases spanning the gap.